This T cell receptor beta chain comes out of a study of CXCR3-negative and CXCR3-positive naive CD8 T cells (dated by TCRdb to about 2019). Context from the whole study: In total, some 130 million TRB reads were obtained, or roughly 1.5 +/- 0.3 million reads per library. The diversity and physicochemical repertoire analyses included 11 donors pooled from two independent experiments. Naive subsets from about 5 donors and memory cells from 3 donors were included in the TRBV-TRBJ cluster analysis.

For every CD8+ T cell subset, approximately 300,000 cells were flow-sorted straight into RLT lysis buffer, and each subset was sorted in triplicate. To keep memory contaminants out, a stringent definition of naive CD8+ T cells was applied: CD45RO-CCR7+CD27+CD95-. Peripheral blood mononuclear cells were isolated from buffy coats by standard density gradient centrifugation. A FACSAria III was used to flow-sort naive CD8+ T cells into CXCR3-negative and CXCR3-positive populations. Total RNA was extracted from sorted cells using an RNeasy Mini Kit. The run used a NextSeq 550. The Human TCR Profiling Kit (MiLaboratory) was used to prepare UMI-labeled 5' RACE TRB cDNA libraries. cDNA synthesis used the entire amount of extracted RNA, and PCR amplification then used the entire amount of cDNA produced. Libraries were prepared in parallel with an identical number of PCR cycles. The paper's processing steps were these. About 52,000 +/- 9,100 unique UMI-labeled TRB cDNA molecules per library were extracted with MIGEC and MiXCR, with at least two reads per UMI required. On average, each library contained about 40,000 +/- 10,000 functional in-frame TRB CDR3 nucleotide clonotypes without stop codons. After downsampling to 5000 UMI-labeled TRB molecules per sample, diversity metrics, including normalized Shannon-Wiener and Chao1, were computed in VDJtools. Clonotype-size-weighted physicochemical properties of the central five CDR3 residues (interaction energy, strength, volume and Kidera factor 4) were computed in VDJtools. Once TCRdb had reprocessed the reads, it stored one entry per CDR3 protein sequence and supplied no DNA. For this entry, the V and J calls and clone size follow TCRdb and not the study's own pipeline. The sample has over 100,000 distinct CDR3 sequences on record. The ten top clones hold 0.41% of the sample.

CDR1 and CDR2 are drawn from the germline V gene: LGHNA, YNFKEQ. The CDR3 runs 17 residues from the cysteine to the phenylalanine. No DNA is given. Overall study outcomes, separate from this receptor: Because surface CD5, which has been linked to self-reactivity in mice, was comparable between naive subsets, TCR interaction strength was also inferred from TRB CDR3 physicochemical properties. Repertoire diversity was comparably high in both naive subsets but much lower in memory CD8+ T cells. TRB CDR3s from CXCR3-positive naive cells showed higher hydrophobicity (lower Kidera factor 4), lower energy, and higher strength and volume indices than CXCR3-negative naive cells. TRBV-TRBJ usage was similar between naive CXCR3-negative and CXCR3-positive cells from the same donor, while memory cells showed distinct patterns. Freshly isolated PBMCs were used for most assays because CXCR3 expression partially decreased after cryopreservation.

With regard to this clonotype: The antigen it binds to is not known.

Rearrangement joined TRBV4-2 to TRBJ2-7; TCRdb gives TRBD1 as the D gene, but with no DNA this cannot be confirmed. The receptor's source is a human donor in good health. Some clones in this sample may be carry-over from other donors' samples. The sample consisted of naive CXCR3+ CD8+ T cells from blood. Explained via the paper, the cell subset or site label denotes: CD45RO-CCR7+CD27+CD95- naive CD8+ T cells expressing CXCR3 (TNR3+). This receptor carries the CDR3 CASSQPAPVSPAYEQYF.